This TCR beta chain came from a study of beta chain features in type 1 diabetes. On the study more broadly: In age, gender and cell yields, patients were similar to healthy donors. Across the samples, roughly 98 million sorted cells were examined in total.

Worth noting for this clone: What it binds is unknown.

Germline V gene lookup returns CDR1 SQVTM and CDR2 ANQGSEA. Trimming cost V 5 bases and J 3 bases, with 13 bases left between them. This CDR3 region has 13 residues. Reverse transcribing all isolated RNA meant expressed TCRB transcripts were sequenced. Using immunoSEQ multiplex PCR, the repertoire was profiled, and TCRdb retains in-frame clones only, with some absent. This sample has 140,000 to 150,000 clones, with around 13% found just once. Study-wide points: TCRB CDR3 length was moderately but significantly reduced in all four CD4+ subsets of Type 1 diabetes patients.

The chain employs TRBV29-1 and TRBJ1-1; D may be TRBD1 (5 bases). This receptor was taken from a man younger than 35 with type 1 diabetes. Material for sequencing was central memory CD4+ T cells from blood. CDR3 loop: CSVRGWADTEAFF. For the CDR3, the DNA is TGCAGCGTTCGGGGGTGGGCGGACACTGAAGCTTTCTTT.